Listed here are 15 T cell receptor beta chains from one sample, sequenced in a study of cytomegalovirus exposure and HLA in healthy donors. 60 Vbeta and 13 Jbeta primers were used in PCR. The repertoire was sequenced with immunoSEQ multiplex PCR; TCRdb's copy has only in-frame clones and lacks some. Of under 110,000 clones in the sample, 70% to 75% are singletons; the top ten hold less than 3%. Sample: PBMCs. The source is a female donor in good health and CMV-seronegative.

The V call is TRBV28, the J call TRBJ2-1; possibly TRBD2 for D (7 bases). Trimming removed 7 bases at V and 1 base at J, with 14 bases between. From germline, CDR1 is MDHEN and CDR2 SYDVKM. The CDR3 consists of 15 residues. CDR3 in DNA: TGTGCCAGCACCCCCGGGGGGCTGTCCTACAATGAGCAGTTCTTC. Translating it yields CASTPGGLSYNEQFF.

The chain links TRBV29-1 to TRBJ2-5; no reliable D call. The DNA end lines up better with TRBJ2-7; the J call may be wrong. CDR1 is SQVTM and CDR2 is ANQGSEA in the germline V gene. The CDR3 consists of 14 residues. The CDR3 sequence: CSVKLPRSSYEQYF. For the CDR3, the DNA is TGCAGCGTTAAACTCCCCCGGAGCTCCTACGAGCAGTACTTC.

The V call is TRBV19, the J call TRBJ2-1, with D possibly TRBD2 on 5 matching bases. CDR1 LNHDA and CDR2 SQIVND come from the germline V gene (reference sequence). The ends were cut back, 4 bases at V and 9 bases at J, with 16 bases in the middle. The CDR3 contains 14 residues. The CDR3 spells CASSTNGMISEQFF. CDR3 coding DNA: TGTGCCAGTAGTACGAACGGGATGATTAGTGAGCAGTTCTTC.

A single count supports this clone. CDR3 amino acids: CASSSTGGRPYEQYF. In DNA form, the CDR3 reads TGTGCCAGCAGTTCTACGGGGGGGCGTCCCTACGAGCAGTACTTC. This rearrangement joins TRBV6-6 to TRBJ2-7; 8 bases are shared with TRBD2. Looked up from germline, CDR1 is MNHNY and CDR2 is SVGAGI (reference sequence). The CDR3 covers 15 residues. Trimming cost V 4 bases and J 2 bases; bases outside gene matches: 7.

The chain recombines TRBV5-1 with TRBJ2-1; 9 nucleotides agree with TRBD2. Germline CDR1 and CDR2: SGHRS and YFSETQ. This CDR3 spans 18 amino acids. V gave up 3 bases and J gave up 5 bases; unmatched junction bases: 15. Here the CDR3 DNA reads TGCGCCAGCAGCTCCAATCTCGGGCGCGGGAGGGTGGACAATGAGCAGTTCTTC. It specifies CASSSNLGRGRVDNEQFF.

This sequence joins TRBV5-1 and TRBJ2-5, with D possibly matching TRBD1 (6 bases). Germline lookup yields CDR1 SGHRS and CDR2 YFSETQ. V shed 2 bases and J shed 5 bases, with 16 bases lying between them. The length of the CDR3 is 15 residues. The CDR3 spells CASSFQSGVEETQYF. CDR3 in DNA: TGCGCCAGCAGCTTTCAGTCAGGGGTTGAGGAGACCCAGTACTTC.

This clone was recorded a few times. A read error may account for a junction end that differs from germline. The rearrangement joins TRBV5-1 to TRBJ2-5, with 7 nucleotides matching TRBD2. Germline CDR1 and CDR2: SGHRS and YFSETQ. The CDR3 sequence is 15 residues long. The CDR3 DNA follows: TGCGCCAGCACCTTGACCCTAGCGGCAGCGGAGACCCAGTACTTC. Its protein product is CASTLTLAAAETQYF.

The chain carries TRBV9 and TRBJ2-5; 7 nucleotides agree with TRBD2. CDR3 size: 15 residues. V gave up 6 bases and J gave up 4 bases; unmatched junction bases: 12. Germline CDR1 reads SGDLS; CDR2 reads YYNGEE. The CDR3 sequence is CASNQRAGEGETQYF. The CDR3 bases are TGTGCCAGCAACCAAAGGGCGGGAGAAGGAGAGACCCAGTACTTC.

The J gene is TRBJ2-3, the V gene TRBV6-4; TRBD2 matches at 8 bases. V lost 4 bases to trimming and J lost 4 bases; unmatched junction nucleotides: 4. Germline V CDR1 and CDR2: MRHNA, SNTAGT. The CDR3 spans 14 residues. The CDR3 nucleotides are TGTGCCAGCAGTGCGGGAGGGAGCGCAGATACGCAGTATTTT. Protein sequence: CASSAGGSADTQYF.

This chain links TRBV6-4 with TRBJ1-5; D uncertain. The CDR3 is 14 amino acids. The V end was cut by 5 bases, the J end by 2 bases, with 10 bases between. Looked up from germline, CDR1 is MRHNA and CDR2 is SNTAGT. The CDR3 is CASSHKRRNQPQHF. The CDR3 DNA reads as TGTGCCAGCAGTCATAAGAGGCGCAATCAGCCCCAGCATTTT.

V gene TRBV5-1 combines with J gene TRBJ1-1, with 7 positions matching TRBD1. The CDR3 is 15 residues long. V was clipped by 4 bases and J by 5 bases; unmatched bases: 11. Germline assignment: CDR1 SGHRS and CDR2 YFSETQ. The CDR3 loop is CASSPRTGSGTEAFF. The CDR3 DNA is TGCGCCAGCAGCCCCCGGACAGGCTCGGGGACTGAAGCTTTCTTT.

With respect to this clone: Germline is not matched at one junction end, which may reflect a read error. V and J are TRBV7-2 and TRBJ1-2, with D possibly being TRBD1 (6 bases). This CDR3 has 17 residues. Germline V lookup: CDR1 SGHTA, CDR2 FQGNSA. CDR3 in amino acids: CAGSLVGGRAASYGYTF. The CDR3 DNA is TGTGCCGGCAGCTTAGTAGGGGGGAGGGCAGCCTCCTATGGCTACACCTTC.

In regard to this clone: One end of the junction varies from germline; a read error may be responsible. This rearrangement joins TRBV11-1 to TRBJ1-1, with D uncertain. CDR1 and CDR2 from the germline V gene are SGHAT and FQDESV (reference sequence). The CDR3 has 13 residues. CDR3 coding DNA: TGTGCCAGCAGCTTGTACACCAACAATGAAGCTTTCTTT. Translated: CASSLYTNNEAFF. Using reference TRBV11-1 and TRBJ1-1 for the parts outside the CDR3, the full variable domain is EAEVAQSPRYKITEKSQAVAFWCDPISGHATLYWYRQILGQGPELLVQFQDESVVDDSQLPKDRFSAERLKGVDSTLKIQPAELGDSAMYLCASSLYTNNEAFFGQGTRLTVV.

The table lists this clone with a few counts. The chain carries TRBV7-9 and TRBJ2-5; 8 nucleotides match TRBD1. J was trimmed by 5 bases and V by 3 bases; bases with no gene match: 5. Germline-derived CDR1 and CDR2 are SEHNR and FQNEAQ (reference sequence). The CDR3 sequence is 14 residues long. CDR3: CASSLDRAHETQYF. The CDR3 DNA is TGTGCCAGCAGCTTGGACAGGGCCCACGAGACCCAGTACTTC.

The J gene is TRBJ2-7, the V gene TRBV7-3; 7 nucleotides match TRBD1. The V and J ends lost 5 bases and 5 bases, in that order; junction bases with no gene match: 9. This CDR3 has 14 residues. The V gene's germline CDR1 is SGHTA and CDR2 FQGTGA. The CDR3 DNA is TGTGCCAGCAGCCCCGTAGGGGGCCAAAACGAGCAGTACTTC. Translated, it gives CASSPVGGQNEQYF.